This T cell receptor beta chain was sequenced in a study of T cell responses to AZD1222 COVID-19 vaccine. Trimming took 7 bases from V and 3 from J, leaving 8 bases between them. Germline values: CDR1 GTSNPN, CDR2 SVGIG (reference sequence). The CDR3 has 11 residues. In regard to this clone: Its target is not known.

The data were produced by immunoSEQ multiplex PCR, yet TCRdb's version contains in-frame clones alone and is incomplete. This sample has 120,000 to 150,000 clones; roughly nine tenths occur once, and the top ten carry roughly 3.8%. Study-level findings and limits: The breadth and depth of Spike-specific TCRs increased once two AZD1222 doses had been given. The reported proportion of spike-specific TCRs targeting unmutated variant regions was nearly half. Sampling that yielded the repertoires occurred only after the peak T cell response. Donor demographics were predominantly white British with a female majority; clonal diversity may be underestimated.

The TCR originated in an adult who received the AZD1222 COVID-19 vaccine. The chain couples TRBV30 to TRBJ2-3; D could derive from TRBD1 or TRBD2 (6 bases each). The starting material was peripheral blood, obtained 28 days after the second AZD1222 dose. This CDR3 is CASGATDTQYF. Written as DNA, the CDR3 is TGTGCCTCGGGGGCGACAGATACGCAGTATTTT.